Listed below are T cell receptor beta chains from one sample, sequenced in a study of T cells in Graves' hyperthyroidism and ophthalmopathy. TCRdb redid the calling of the multiplex PCR reads with MiXCR, one entry per CDR3 protein. The table has 250,000 to 300,000 distinct CDR3 sequences, about 17% seen once. Sequenced input: blood. Receptors originate from a woman aged 55-69 years with Graves' ophthalmopathy. CDR3s include the opening cysteine and the closing phenylalanine or tryptophan. Each record gives: D gene, J gene, clone size, V gene, CDR3 protein, CDR3 DNA. D genes are given only for firm matches. Size is omitted from some rows. Given values are once, few, many or a class for expanded clones.

>TRBD1|TRBJ1-4|many|TRBV27
CASSLTGAGSATNEKLFF
TGTGCCAGCAGTTTGACAGGGGCAGGCTCTGCAACTAATGAAAAACTGTTTTTT
>TRBD1|TRBJ2-2|many|TRBV29-1
CSVKSTGITGELFF
TGCAGCGTTAAATCGACAGGGATCACCGGGGAGCTGTTTTTT
>.|TRBJ1-2|many|TRBV7-2
CASSLGTTYGYTF
TGTGCCAGCAGCTTGGGGACCACCTATGGCTACACCTTC
>TRBD1|TRBJ1-1|many|TRBV7-9
CASSLSGGYWENTEAFF
TGTGCCAGCAGCTTGTCAGGGGGCTATTGGGAGAACACTGAAGCTTTCTTT
>.|TRBJ1-2|many|TRBV3-1
CASSQGSQATKYGYTF
TGTGCCAGCAGCCAAGGGAGTCAGGCCACGAAGTATGGCTACACCTTC
>TRBD1|TRBJ1-1|many|TRBV29-1
CSVDRGRNTEAFF
TGCAGCGTGGACAGGGGGCGGAACACTGAAGCTTTCTTT
>.|TRBJ1-5|.|TRBV7-3
CASSLTYINQPQHF
TGTGCCAGCAGCTTAACATACATTAATCAGCCCCAGCATTTT
>.|TRBJ2-7|many|TRBV7-2
CASSAHGSRSYEQYF
TGTGCCAGCAGCGCACACGGGTCACGGTCCTACGAGCAGTACTTC
>.|TRBJ1-2|few|TRBV6-1
CASNRQANYGYTF
TGTGCCAGCAACAGGCAAGCTAACTATGGCTACACCTTC
>.|TRBJ1-1|many|TRBV6-1
CASRQLGQTFLYTEAFF
TGTGCCAGCAGACAACTGGGGCAGACGTTCCTTTACACTGAAGCTTTCTTT
>.|TRBJ2-7|many|TRBV18
CASSPPSRGHNYEQYF
TGTGCCAGCTCACCACCTTCCCGGGGCCATAACTACGAGCAGTACTTC
>.|TRBJ2-1|many|TRBV5-1
CASSRQDYNEQFF
TGCGCCAGCAGCAGACAGGACTACAATGAGCAGTTCTTC
>.|TRBJ2-3|.|TRBV5-8
CASSFSGVPLDTQYF
TGTGCCAGCAGCTTCTCAGGGGTACCACTAGATACGCAGTATTTT
>.|TRBJ2-3|.|TRBV20-1
CSATGHSTDTQYF
TGCAGTGCCACGGGGCATAGCACAGATACGCAGTATTTT
>TRBD2|TRBJ2-7|.|TRBV7-2
CASSFRGGQGEQYF
TGTGCCAGCAGCTTTCGGGGGGGGCAGGGGGAGCAGTACTTC
>TRBD2|TRBJ2-2|.|TRBV19
CASRSGTSGITNTGELFF
TGTGCCAGTAGGTCCGGGACTAGCGGGATCACGAACACCGGGGAGCTGTTTTTT
>.|TRBJ1-1|many|TRBV11-2
CASSLRSGLAEAFF
TGTGCCAGCAGCTTAAGGTCAGGGTTGGCTGAAGCTTTCTTT
>.|TRBJ1-3|.|TRBV10-3
CAIRRTNSGNTIYF
TGTGCCATCAGGCGGACAAACTCTGGAAACACCATATATTTT
>.|TRBJ2-3|many|TRBV5-1
CASRTGTSSTDTQYF
TGCGCCAGTAGAACCGGGACCTCTAGCACAGATACGCAGTATTTT
>TRBD2|TRBJ2-7|.|TRBV28
CASSLELSGTSGREQYF
TGTGCCAGCAGTTTAGAACTCTCGGGGACTAGCGGGCGGGAGCAGTACTTC
>TRBD1|TRBJ1-2|many|TRBV11-2
CASSRQGTYGYTF
TGTGCCAGCAGCCGACAGGGTACCTATGGCTACACCTTC
>TRBD2|TRBJ2-1|many|TRBV4-2
CASSQSIRTSGMFEQFF
TGTGCCAGCAGCCAGAGCATTAGGACTAGCGGGATGTTTGAGCAGTTCTTC
>TRBD1|TRBJ2-1|many|TRBV11-3
CASSPSSTGDYNEQFF
TGTGCCAGCAGCCCCAGTTCCACAGGGGATTACAATGAGCAGTTCTTC
>TRBD1|TRBJ1-1|many|TRBV11-2
CASSVTGGVTGAFF
TGTGCCAGCAGCGTAACAGGGGGAGTAACGGGAGCTTTCTTT
>.|TRBJ2-5|many|TRBV6-1
CASSERVGGSETQYF
TGTGCCAGCAGTGAAAGGGTGGGGGGAAGTGAGACCCAGTACTTC
>.|TRBJ1-2|many|TRBV30
CAVEGLGLYGYTF
TGTGCTGTAGAAGGGTTAGGGCTCTATGGCTACACCTTC
>.|TRBJ1-5|many|TRBV13
CASSLGGASHQPQHF
TGTGCCAGCAGCTTAGGCGGGGCCAGCCATCAGCCCCAGCATTTT
>.|TRBJ1-4|.|TRBV12-3/TRBV12-4
CASSLRTDEKLFF
TGTGCCAGCAGTTTACGGACAGATGAAAAACTGTTTTTT
>TRBD1|TRBJ2-3|.|TRBV16
CASSRNWDRTSDTQYF
TGTGCCAGCAGTCGGAACTGGGACAGGACCTCAGATACGCAGTATTTT
>.|TRBJ2-5|few|TRBV7-9
CASSLPLSRETQYF
TGTGCCAGCAGCTTACCCCTTTCAAGAGAGACCCAGTACTTC
>TRBD1|TRBJ2-3|many|TRBV7-3
CASSFLTGGGTDTQYF
TGTGCCAGCAGCTTTTTGACAGGGGGCGGCACAGATACGCAGTATTTT
>TRBD2|TRBJ2-2|.|TRBV6-5
CASSSPRTSGYTGELFF
TGTGCCAGCAGTTCCCCCAGGACTAGCGGGTACACCGGGGAGCTGTTTTTT
>.|TRBJ1-1|.|TRBV7-6
CASSLDGGLNTEALF
TGTGCCAGCAGCTTAGATGGGGGGCTGAACACTGAAGCTCTCTTT
>TRBD1|TRBJ1-6|.|TRBV5-4
CASSRGTVNSPLHF
TGTGCCAGCAGCCGTGGGACAGTAAATTCACCCCTCCACTTT
>TRBD1|TRBJ1-6|few|TRBV20-1
CSARVPGGFGSPLHF
TGCAGTGCTAGAGTGCCAGGGGGCTTCGGTTCACCCCTCCACTTT
>.|TRBJ1-5|.|TRBV18
CASSRRQASNQPQHF
TGTGCCAGCTCGCGCAGACAGGCTAGCAATCAGCCCCAGCATTTT
>TRBD1|TRBJ1-2|.|TRBV28
CASSSAGQGASYGYTF
TGTGCCAGCAGTTCCGCAGGACAGGGGGCGAGCTATGGCTACACCTTC
>TRBD1|TRBJ1-5|few|TRBV6-1
CASSPDRGRDNQPQHF
TGTGCCAGCAGTCCGGACAGGGGGCGCGACAATCAGCCCCAGCATTTT
>.|TRBJ2-1|many|TRBV27
CASSDIPGMRAYNEQFF
TGTGCCAGCAGTGACATACCCGGAATGAGGGCCTACAATGAGCAGTTCTTC
>TRBD2|TRBJ2-1|.|TRBV7-8
CASSKEGGLAGGRSYNEQFF
TGTGCCAGCAGCAAGGAGGGAGGACTAGCGGGGGGCCGCTCCTACAATGAGCAGTTCTTC